Below are 15 T cell receptor beta chains sequenced from a single sample in a study of T-cell memory formation after mild COVID-19. MiXCR, run by TCRdb on the 5' RACE reads, gives a single entry per CDR3 protein. Seen here are some 250,000 distinct CDR3 sequences, roughly 10% observed once, and the top ten hold 22%. Material for sequencing was PBMCs or a T cell subset sorted from them (not recorded which). The source of these receptors is a man between 18 and 29 years old who had mild COVID-19 (a few samples of this study predate the infection). Cell type and time point are not known.

V and J are TRBV11-2 and TRBJ2-7; D is perhaps TRBD2 (7 bases). The CDR3 is 14 residues long. Deletions cut 4 bases from V and 2 bases from J, with 12 bases between. Germline CDR1 reads SGHAT; CDR2 reads FQNNGV. CDR3 in DNA: TGTGCCAGCAGCTCCGGGGGGCCAACCTACGAGCAGTACTTC. Its protein product is CASSSGGPTYEQYF.

This clonotype was observed a handful of times. The rearrangement joins TRBV27 to TRBJ2-3, with D unresolved. The germline V gene has CDR1 MNHEY and CDR2 SMNVEV (reference sequence). V shed 6 bases and J shed 6 bases, with 13 bases lying between them. The CDR3 sequence is 13 residues long. The CDR3 loop reads CASSPISPDTQYF. CDR3 nucleotide sequence: TGTGCCAGCAGCCCCATCAGTCCCGATACGCAGTATTTT.

This clonotype has at least ten counts. This sequence joins TRBV5-1 and TRBJ2-3; either TRBD1 or TRBD2 may supply D (5 bases each). Trimming took off 0 bases at V and 8 bases at J, with 10 bases between the two ends. The CDR3 length is 13 residues. Germline V gene lookup returns CDR1 SGHRS and CDR2 YFSETQ. Here the CDR3 reads CASSLEQGATQYF. The CDR3 DNA reads as TGCGCCAGCAGCTTGGAGCAGGGAGCTACGCAGTATTTT.

The gene calls are TRBV7-9 and TRBJ2-6; D call uncertain. V dropped 11 bases and J dropped 1 base, with 9 bases sitting between them. This CDR3 comprises 13 residues. In germline, CDR1 is SEHNR, CDR2 FQNEAQ (reference sequence). The CDR3 DNA follows: TGTGCCCCCAGCTCGTCTGGGGCCAACGTCCTGACTTTC. Its translation is CAPSSSGANVLTF.

The chain is built from TRBV20-1 and TRBJ2-7; 12 bases agree with TRBD2. Germline V gives CDR1 DFQATT, CDR2 SNEGSKA (reference sequence). This CDR3 contains 14 residues. Trimming cost V 3 bases and J 4 bases; bases outside gene matches: 4. The CDR3 here is CSARTSGGSYEQYF. CDR3 bases: TGCAGTGCTAGGACTAGCGGGGGATCGTACGAGCAGTACTTC.

The V and J genes are TRBV4-3 and TRBJ2-3, with D uncertain. CDR3 size: 15 residues. From germline, CDR1 is LGHNA and CDR2 YSLEER. Trimming took off 1 base at V and 4 bases at J, with 12 bases between the two ends. The chain's CDR3 is CASSQVWAVSDTQYF. The CDR3 DNA reads TGCGCCAGCAGCCAAGTCTGGGCTGTCTCAGATACGCAGTATTTT.

The chain employs TRBV9 and TRBJ2-4, with D unresolved. Deletions cut 3 bases from V and 8 bases from J, with 12 bases between. The CDR3 has 13 residues. Germline V gene sequence: CDR1 SGDLS, CDR2 YYNGEE. CDR3 bases: TGTGCCAGCAGCGCTAGTCGGTTAGACATTCAGTACTTC. Translating gives CASSASRLDIQYF.

This clonotype showed up just a few times. The chain has TRBV12-3 or TRBV12-4 and TRBJ2-7; 7 nucleotides align to TRBD1. The CDR3 spans 15 residues. V dropped 6 bases and J dropped 2; count of bases not matched to a gene: 10. The CDR3 sequence: CASSIARTGPYEQYF. CDR3 nucleotides: TGTGCCAGCAGCATCGCACGGACAGGTCCCTACGAGCAGTACTTC.

The V gene is TRBV5-1, the J gene TRBJ1-2, with D possibly TRBD1 on 6 matching bases. Germline V lookup: CDR1 SGHRS, CDR2 YFSETQ. V was pared by 0 bases and J by 8 bases, with 14 bases between. This CDR3 has 14 residues. The CDR3 here is CASSLDSVGGGYTF. Here the CDR3 DNA reads TGCGCCAGCAGCTTGGATTCGGTAGGGGGAGGCTACACCTTC.

This clonotype was seen a handful of times. This sequence joins TRBV6-2 or TRBV6-3 and TRBJ2-1, with D possibly TRBD1 on 6 matching bases. Germline V gives CDR1 MNHEY, CDR2 SVGEGT. With 2 bases removed from V and 8 bases from J, the gap between germline ends came to 10 bases. The CDR3 contains 13 residues. CDR3 coding DNA: TGTGCCAGCAGTTACGGGGGCCGCTATGAGCAGTTCTTC. This codes for CASSYGGRYEQFF.

This clonotype was seen a handful of times. The chain is built from TRBV11-1 and TRBJ2-6; the D is unclear. Trimming shortened V by 5 bases and J by 2 bases, and 7 bases separated the two germline ends. The CDR3 sequence is 14 residues long. CDR1 and CDR2 from the germline V gene are SGHAT and FQDESV (reference sequence). The CDR3 spells CASSLEPGANVLTF. For the CDR3, the DNA is TGTGCCAGCAGCCTAGAGCCTGGGGCCAACGTCCTGACTTTC.

This clonotype was counted only a few times. V is TRBV7-3 and J is TRBJ2-2; D gene unclear. Germline lookup yields CDR1 SGHTA and CDR2 FQGTGA. V lost 4 bases and J 6 bases, leaving 6 bases between the germline ends. This CDR3 comprises 12 residues. The DNA for the CDR3 is TGTGCCAGCAGCTCGGTCCCCGGGGAGCTGTTTTTT. Translation: CASSSVPGELFF.

This clonotype has a count of ten or more. The V and J genes are TRBV5-1 and TRBJ2-1; D is unclear. Trimming removed 0 bases from V and 6 bases from J, with 7 bases in between. The germline V gene encodes CDR1 SGHRS and CDR2 YFSETQ. The CDR3 length is 13 residues. The CDR3 DNA follows: TGCGCCAGCAGCTTGGGCCAGTCCAATGAGCAGTTCTTC. Its translation is CASSLGQSNEQFF.

A few counts support this clonotype. V usage is TRBV4-3 and J usage is TRBJ1-2; D is undetermined. In germline, CDR1 is LGHNA, CDR2 YSLEER. The CDR3 covers 15 residues. Trimming shortened V by 2 bases and J by 4 bases, and 14 bases separated the two germline ends. The CDR3 here is CASSQSAESRYGYTF. The CDR3 region has the DNA TGCGCCAGCAGCCAAAGTGCCGAAAGTCGCTATGGCTACACCTTC.

The rearrangement links TRBV7-2 to TRBJ1-3; 9 bases match TRBD1. This CDR3 is 16 amino acids long. Germline values: CDR1 SGHTA, CDR2 FQGNSA. The J segment lost 0 bases and the V segment lost 4 bases, leaving 4 bases of the junction unmatched. CDR3 sequence (DNA): TGTGCCAGCAGCTGGGGGACAGGGATCTCTGGAAACACCATATATTTT. This sequence encodes CASSWGTGISGNTIYF.